Sequencing of this T cell receptor (beta chain) was carried out in a study of T cells in Graves' hyperthyroidism and ophthalmopathy. This clonotype was counted many times. Unmatched junction bases numbered 11, after V lost 6 bases and J lost 6 bases. Germline V gives CDR1 SNHLY, CDR2 FYNNEI. This CDR3 spans 17 amino acids. It was RNA transcripts that yielded the amplified TCR beta CDR3 regions. A first-round RT-PCR of the TCR CDR3 used the HTBI primer set. TCRdb re-derived calls from the multiplex PCR reads in MiXCR, one entry per CDR3 protein. The sample records about 620,000 distinct CDR3 sequences, 15% to 20% being singletons.

Material: blood. The gene calls are TRBV2 and TRBJ2-1, with 13 bases aligning to TRBD2. This receptor was obtained from a woman in her 30s with Graves' hyperthyroidism. CDR3 DNA sequence: TGTGCCAGCAGCGACCGACTAGCGGGAGGTGCAGTCAATGAGCAGTTCTTC. Protein: CASSDRLAGGAVNEQFF. Looking up the rest from reference TRBV2 and TRBJ2-1 gives the full variable domain: EPEVTQTPSHQVTQMGQEVILRCVPISNHLYFYWYRQILGQKVEFLVSFYNNEISEKSEIFDDQFSVERPDGSNFTLKIRSTKLEDSAMYFCASSDRLAGGAVNEQFFGPGTRLTVL.